This is a list of T cell receptor beta chains from one sample in a study of cytomegalovirus exposure and HLA in healthy donors. Here immunoSEQ multiplex PCR was the method, and the copy in TCRdb shows in-frame clones only, minus some. The sample yields some 130,000 clones, around four fifths seen once. Sequenced input: PBMCs. These receptors all come from a boy aged 10-17 years in good health and CMV-seronegative. Both conserved end residues are part of each CDR3.

V	J	CDR3
TRBV29-1	TRBJ1-1	CSVGGQGRDGGTEAFF
TRBV11-2	TRBJ2-7	CASSLGLAAYEQYF
TRBV30	-	CAWSEGQGSSYEQYF
TRBV19	TRBJ1-4	CASSYRVGTNEKLFF
TRBV4-1	TRBJ2-7	CASSQGDSGGTYEQYF
TRBV19	TRBJ2-3	CASRRTLSTDTQYF
TRBV2	TRBJ1-1	CASNPRQKNTEAFF
TRBV27	TRBJ2-2	CASSFGTGVGGELFF
TRBV5-1	TRBJ2-7	CASSATGSGYEQYF
TRBV6-5	TRBJ2-5	CASSYTNRVETQYF
TRBV7-2	TRBJ2-7	CASSPGLAFSYEQYF
TRBV19	TRBJ2-2	CASSRQGDTGELFF
TRBV19	TRBJ1-2	CASSPGVYGYTF
TRBV30	TRBJ2-7	CAWSMAYEQYF
TRBV14	TRBJ2-7	CASSQGPGFGTSGRDPYEQYF